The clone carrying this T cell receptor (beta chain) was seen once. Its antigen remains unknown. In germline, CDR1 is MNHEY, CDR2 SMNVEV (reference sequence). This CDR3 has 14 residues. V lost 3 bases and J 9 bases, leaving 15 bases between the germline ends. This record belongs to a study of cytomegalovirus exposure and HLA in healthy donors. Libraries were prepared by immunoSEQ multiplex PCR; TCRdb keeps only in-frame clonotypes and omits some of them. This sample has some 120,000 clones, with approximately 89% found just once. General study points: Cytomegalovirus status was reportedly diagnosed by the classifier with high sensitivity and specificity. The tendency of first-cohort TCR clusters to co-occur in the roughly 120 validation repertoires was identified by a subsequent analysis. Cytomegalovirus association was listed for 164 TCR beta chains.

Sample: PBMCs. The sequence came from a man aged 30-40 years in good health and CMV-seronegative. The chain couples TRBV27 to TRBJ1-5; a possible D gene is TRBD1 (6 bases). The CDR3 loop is CASSLGQGNGPQHF. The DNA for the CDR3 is TGTGCCAGCAGTTTGGGGCAGGGGAACGGGCCCCAGCATTTT.